The 3 T cell receptor beta chains below were found in one sample sequenced in a study of T cells after yellow fever vaccination. TCRdb reprocessed the 5' RACE reads with MiXCR, giving one entry per CDR3 protein. Counted here are a few hundred thousand distinct CDR3 sequences, about 3.5% occurring once; the ten biggest clones make up about 20%. The sequenced sample was PBMCs, obtained on the day of the yellow fever booster vaccination. Receptors originate from a young man who received the YFV17D yellow fever vaccine.

This clonotype was observed at least ten times. The chain joins TRBV6-2 or TRBV6-3 to TRBJ2-5; D is tentatively TRBD1 or TRBD2 (5 bases each). The CDR3 is made up of 12 amino acids. Germline V gives CDR1 MNHEY, CDR2 SVGEGT. The V end was cut by 5 bases, the J end by 3 bases, with 7 bases between. The DNA of the CDR3 is TGTGCCAGCAGTGGGACGGAAGAGACCCAGTACTTC. Its translation is CASSGTEETQYF.

This chain joins TRBV20-1 and TRBJ2-2, with 7 bases that match TRBD1. Trimming removed 0 bases from V and 6 bases from J; junction bases left unmatched: 7. The CDR3 loop spans 15 amino acids. CDR1 and CDR2 from the germline V gene are DFQATT and SNEGSKA (reference sequence). CDR3 loop: CSARDPRGQSGELFF. The CDR3 DNA is TGCAGTGCTAGAGATCCAAGGGGACAGTCCGGGGAGCTGTTTTTT.

CDR3 sequence (DNA): TGTGCCACTTCCCAGAGGGATACGCAGTATTTT. Its translation: CATSQRDTQYF. The chain couples TRBV7-2 to TRBJ2-3; D gene ambiguous. Germline CDR1 and CDR2: SGHTA and FQGNSA. This CDR3 is built from 11 residues. The germline V and J ends were trimmed by 10 bases and 6 bases, with 11 bases remaining between them.